The 7 T cell receptor beta chains in this list originate from one sample, sequenced in a study of lymphopenia after photon versus proton radiotherapy. Sequencing used immunoSEQ multiplex PCR; TCRdb keeps in-frame clones, though not all of them. The data contain approximately 91,000 clones, around 88% of them singletons. This specimen consisted of peripheral blood, obtained from a patient treated with proton-based radiotherapy. These receptors originate from a man aged 60-69 years with pancreatic cancer.

This clone was detected a few times. The chain uses TRBV4-3 and TRBJ2-2; D may be TRBD2 (6 bases). The CDR3 covers 15 residues. CDR1 and CDR2 (germline): LGHNA, YSLEER. Between the trimmed V and J ends, which lost 1 base and 4 bases, there was a span of 10 bases. CDR3 nucleotide sequence: TGCGCCAGCAGCCAAGGAGCGGGCCGCACCGGGGAGCTGTTTTTT. Its protein is CASSQGAGRTGELFF.

For this clone: The identical CDR3 is also encoded by other nucleotide sequences in the sample. The chain carries TRBV28 and TRBJ2-7, with D perhaps TRBD1 (5 bases). V was pared by 2 bases and J by 3 bases, with 11 bases between. In germline, CDR1 is MDHEN, CDR2 SYDVKM. The CDR3 length is 14 residues. CDR3 nucleotides: TGTGCCAGCAGTTTAGTCCCTGACAGCTACGAGCAGTACTTC. Amino acids: CASSLVPDSYEQYF. Full variable domain (rest looked up from reference TRBV28 and TRBJ2-7): DVKVTQSSRYLVKRTGEKVFLECVQDMDHENMFWYRQDPGLGLRLIYFSYDVKMKEKGDIPEGYSVSREKKERFSLILESASTNQTSMYLCASSLVPDSYEQYFGPGTRLTVT.

This clone was seen only a few times. This chain connects TRBV7-9 to TRBJ2-5; tentative D call: TRBD1 (5 bases). The CDR3 sequence is 12 residues long. Per the germline V gene, CDR1 is SEHNR and CDR2 is FQNEAQ (reference sequence). The V end was cut by 7 bases, the J end by 5 bases, with 11 bases between. CDR3 coding DNA: TGTGCCAGCAAGACCAGGGCGGAGACCCAGTACTTC. Translation gives CASKTRAETQYF.

The chain recombines TRBV5-4 with TRBJ2-1; no clear D. Trimming shortened V by 1 base and J by 7 bases, and 18 bases separated the two germline ends. Germline-derived CDR1 and CDR2 are SGHNT and YYREEE (reference sequence). The CDR3 is 16 residues long. The CDR3 reads CASSLSSRRSMNEQFF. The CDR3 region has the DNA TGTGCCAGCAGCTTGTCATCTCGCAGGTCTATGAATGAGCAGTTCTTC. The full variable domain, its missing parts supplied by reference TRBV5-4 and TRBJ2-1, is ETGVTQSPTHLIKTRGQQVTLRCSSQSGHNTVSWYQQALGQGPQFIFQYYREEENGRGNFPPRFSGLQFPNYSSELNVNALELDDSALYLCASSLSSRRSMNEQFFGPGTRLTVL.

This clone turned up a few times. The V and J genes are TRBV28 and TRBJ2-7; 15 positions agree with TRBD2. The CDR3 is 17 amino acids. Germline values: CDR1 MDHEN, CDR2 SYDVKM. J was trimmed by 2 bases and V by 7 bases; bases with no gene match: 9. The CDR3 reads CASIPGTSGRSAYEQYF. Here the CDR3 DNA reads TGTGCCAGCATTCCCGGGACTAGCGGGAGGTCCGCCTACGAGCAGTACTTC.

This clone has more than one count but fewer than ten. The chain employs TRBV9 and TRBJ1-2; 8 bases agree with TRBD1. CDR1 is SGDLS and CDR2 is YYNGEE in the germline V gene. J lost 6 bases, V lost 4 bases, and 8 bases had no gene match. This CDR3 contains 14 residues. In nucleotides, the CDR3 is TGTGCCAGCAGCTCCCTCAGGGGGCGGGATGGCTACACCTTC. Amino acid sequence: CASSSLRGRDGYTF.

The chain employs TRBV27 and TRBJ2-7, with D possibly matching TRBD2 (5 bases). Germline V CDR1 and CDR2: MNHEY, SMNVEV (reference sequence). Trimming pared 8 bases from V and 4 bases from J, leaving 15 bases between. This CDR3 region has 13 residues. Written as DNA, the CDR3 is TGTGCCAGCGGGCTAGCCGGAGTTTACGAGCAGTACTTC. As protein: CASGLAGVYEQYF.